The rows below give T cell receptor beta chains drawn from one sample of a study of T cell changes during pregnancy in multiple sclerosis. Sequencing was performed with immunoSEQ multiplex PCR; in TCRdb, only in-frame clones are kept and a portion is missing. The repertoire holds over 50,000 clones, with around 90% as singletons. The material was peripheral blood, obtained in the first trimester of pregnancy. The receptors come from a female donor in good health, enrolled as a control in a pregnancy study. Each CDR3 is given with its conserved first and last residue. Each record gives: D gene, J gene, V gene, CDR3 protein. A D gene is named only where the DNA matches it firmly.

>TRBD2|TRBJ2-2|TRBV9
CASSVGLAGGPNTGELFF
>TRBD2|TRBJ2-1|TRBV11-2
CASSSITGRIIEQFF
>TRBD1|TRBJ1-6|TRBV19
CASQSGQGRSPLHF
>.|TRBJ1-4|TRBV29-1
CSVVRAEKLFF
>TRBD2|TRBJ2-3|TRBV15
CATSPGTSGDTQYF
>TRBD1|TRBJ1-3|TRBV30
CAWSVPDRVLGNTIYF
>.|TRBJ2-2|TRBV29-1
CSVEGRSTGELFF
>.|TRBJ1-2|TRBV4-2
CASSRTVNYGYTF
>.|TRBJ2-5|TRBV5-1
CASSPGLGLQETQYF
>TRBD1|TRBJ1-1|TRBV30
CAWSEDKDRPEAFF
>.|TRBJ1-2|TRBV9
CASSADSQGVYGYTF
>.|TRBJ2-3|TRBV7-5
CARSLGRGSSTDTQYF
>.|TRBJ2-5|TRBV2
CASRWTEGQETQYF
>.|TRBJ1-2|TRBV27
CASSLSDRIAGGYTF
>.|TRBJ1-3|TRBV7-8
CASSMGQNTIYF
>.|TRBJ1-2|TRBV25-1
CASSEFGEGIYGYTF
>.|TRBJ1-1|TRBV11-2
CASSLAARDTEAFF
>TRBD1|TRBJ1-2|TRBV2
CASSPGTVYGYTF
>.|TRBJ2-6|TRBV18
CASSPLGESSGANVLTF
>TRBD2|TRBJ2-5|TRBV2
CASSDVAGTYQETQYF
>.|TRBJ1-1|TRBV7-9
CASSPAGTEAFF
>.|TRBJ1-6|TRBV16
CASSQRGAQNSPLHF
>.|TRBJ2-5|TRBV9
CASSEQGVRSETQYF
>TRBD2|TRBJ2-5|TRBV30
CAQRWTGGQETQYF
>TRBD1|TRBJ2-7|TRBV29-1
CSVARDSYEQYF
>.|TRBJ2-7|TRBV5-4
CASSSTTREQYF
>.|TRBJ1-2|TRBV7-9
CASSFTGTQINYGYTF
>TRBD1|TRBJ1-4|TRBV10-3
CAISESRDRNEKLFF
>.|TRBJ2-7|TRBV9
CASSVGSGSSYEQYF
>.|TRBJ2-3|TRBV30
CAWSPSQGFKDTQYF
>.|TRBJ1-2|TRBV5-4
CASSLSVDGYTF
>.|TRBJ2-7|TRBV6-5
CASRWGAYEQYF
>.|TRBJ1-5|TRBV9
CASSPHAGGAGQPQHF
>TRBD2|TRBJ2-3|TRBV18
CASSPLLAGDTDTQYF
>TRBD1|TRBJ2-7|TRBV5-1
CASKTGTGGGEQYF
>TRBD1|TRBJ2-1|TRBV14
CASSLPGTGSYNEQFF
>TRBD2|TRBJ2-3|TRBV9
CASSVGLAGALDTQYF
>.|TRBJ1-1|TRBV2
CASRKGKGVAEAFF
>.|TRBJ1-1|TRBV29-1
CSVTRQDTEAFF
>TRBD1|TRBJ1-1|TRBV11-2
CASSSGTGGTEAFF
>TRBD2|TRBJ2-3|TRBV7-3
CASSSPSGGAGDTQYF
>TRBD1|TRBJ1-1|TRBV6-5
CASSYSGQGYTEAFF
>.|TRBJ2-7|TRBV7-9
CASSLAGGQLEQYF
>.|TRBJ1-1|TRBV23-1
CASSHRRQATEAFF
>TRBD1|TRBJ2-2|TRBV4-3
CASSQVMDRGSYTGELFF
>TRBD2|TRBJ2-5|TRBV5-1
CASSPFSGGYQETQYF
>.|TRBJ2-1|TRBV6-5
CATGFSSYNEQFF